These 28 T cell receptor beta chains were sequenced from one sample in a study of Ad26.COV2.S vaccination and SARS-CoV-2 variants. The repertoire was sequenced with immunoSEQ multiplex PCR; TCRdb's copy has only in-frame clones and lacks some. The sample lists hundreds of thousands of clones, around 84% seen once, with about 3.3% in the top ten. Treatment described: around 19 received Ad26.COV2.S at low or high dose, single or two shots; roughly 5 received placebo; per-sample allocation not given. Specimens were obtained on day 63 following the first vaccine or placebo injection. Sequenced here: peripheral blood, sampled in a trial of Ad26.COV2.S vaccine versus placebo. The receptors were gathered from a person aged 18-60 years who received the Ad26.COV2.S COVID-19 vaccine or a placebo.

CDR3 region: CASSLLGLRGIQYF. CDR3 bases: TGTGCCAGCAGTTTATTGGGGCTGCGAGGCATTCAGTACTTC. V is TRBV27 and J is TRBJ2-4, with D maybe TRBD1 (5 bases). The CDR3 runs to 14 residues. The germline V gene has CDR1 MNHEY and CDR2 SMNVEV (reference sequence). The ends were cut back, 1 base at V and 9 bases at J, with 13 bases in the middle.

This chain connects TRBV29-1 to TRBJ2-2; D is unclear. Trimming took 4 bases from V and 2 from J, leaving 11 bases between them. This CDR3 is built from 14 residues. The germline gives CDR1 SQVTM, CDR2 ANQGSEA. CDR3 region: CSVVGRYNTGELFF. CDR3 nucleotide sequence: TGCAGCGTTGTAGGGCGTTACAACACCGGGGAGCTGTTTTTT.

The rearrangement uses TRBV6-6 and TRBJ2-5; TRBD1 might be the D (6 bases). CDR1 is MNHNY and CDR2 is SVGAGI in the germline V gene (reference sequence). The CDR3 spans 16 residues. V lost 5 bases, J lost 2 bases, and 18 bases lay in between. The CDR3 is CASSNPGTRKQETQYF. CDR3 DNA sequence: TGTGCCAGCAGTAATCCCGGGACAAGAAAACAAGAGACCCAGTACTTC.

In its sample, this clone was seen many times. The chain couples TRBV28 to TRBJ1-5; tentatively, D is TRBD1 (6 bases). There are 13 residues in the CDR3. The V end lost 8 bases, the J end lost 4 bases, and 12 bases lay between the germline ends. The germline V gene has CDR1 MDHEN and CDR2 SYDVKM. The CDR3 region is CASSWDKNQPQHF. CDR3 coding DNA: TGTGCCAGCTCGTGGGACAAAAATCAGCCCCAGCATTTT.

The gene calls are TRBV27 and TRBJ2-7; D is ambiguous. The CDR3 has 17 residues. V lost 0 bases, J lost 0 bases, and 15 bases lay in between. CDR1 and CDR2 from the germline V gene are MNHEY and SMNVEV (reference sequence). CDR3 nucleotide sequence: TGTGCCAGCAGTTTATCCAGTACCCAACCCCCCTCCTACGAGCAGTACTTC. This codes for CASSLSSTQPPSYEQYF.

The J gene is TRBJ1-4, the V gene TRBV21-1. TRBV21-1 is termed a pseudogene. The CDR3 is 14 residues long. Written as DNA, the CDR3 is TGTGCCAGCAGGGCCGGGAGAGCAAATGAAAAACTGTTTTTT. It specifies CASRAGRANEKLFF.

The V call is TRBV5-6, the J call TRBJ2-1; the match to TRBD2 covers 11 bases. Germline values: CDR1 SGHDT, CDR2 YYEEEE. Unmatched junction bases numbered 15, after V lost 4 bases and J lost 9 bases. This CDR3 comprises 17 residues. CDR3 bases: TGTGCCAGCAGCCAGACTATAGCGGGGGGGCTCTCAAGTGAGCAGTTCTTC. The encoded protein is CASSQTIAGGLSSEQFF.

The chain uses TRBV13 and TRBJ2-3, with D unclear. V gave up 5 bases and J gave up 1 base, with 10 bases separating them. The CDR3 has 14 residues. Germline CDR1 PRHDT, CDR2 FYEKMQ (reference sequence). This chain's CDR3 is CASSDRARTDTQYF. The DNA of the CDR3 is TGTGCCAGCAGCGACCGCGCGCGCACAGATACGCAGTATTTT. Based on the CDR3 plus reference TRBV13 and TRBJ2-3, the full variable domain is AAGVIQSPRHLIKEKRETATLKCYPIPRHDTVYWYQQGPGQDPQFLISFYEKMQSDKGSIPDRFSAQQFSDYHSELNMSSLELGDSALYFCASSDRARTDTQYFGPGTRLTVL.

The chain couples TRBV7-6 to TRBJ1-3, with no clear D. With 1 base removed from V and 1 base from J, the gap between germline ends came to 11 bases. Germline CDR1 SGHVS, CDR2 FNYEAQ. The CDR3 extends over 16 amino acids. CDR3 region: CASSLVQSVSGNTIYF. CDR3 nucleotide sequence: TGTGCCAGCAGCTTAGTCCAGAGCGTGTCTGGAAACACCATATATTTT.

V is TRBV7-9 and J is TRBJ2-2; D is possibly TRBD1 (6 bases). V was shortened by 5 bases and J by 6 bases, with 19 bases between the two germline ends. CDR3 size: 16 residues. The germline V gene encodes CDR1 SEHNR and CDR2 FQNEAQ (reference sequence). CDR3 nucleotides: TGTGCCAGCAGCACCGAACAGGGTAATAGACCCGGGGAGCTGTTTTTT. Encoded protein: CASSTEQGNRPGELFF.

As DNA, the CDR3 is TGTGCCACCAGCCCGGGACAGATATACAATGAGCAGTTCTTC. It encodes CATSPGQIYNEQFF. V usage is TRBV24-1 and J usage is TRBJ2-1; 7 nucleotides agree with TRBD1. V lost 7 bases to trimming and J lost 4 bases; unmatched junction nucleotides: 6. The germline gives CDR1 KGHDR, CDR2 SFDVKD. The CDR3 consists of 14 residues.

The rearrangement uses TRBV11-2 and TRBJ2-2; D is uncertain. The CDR3 contains 14 residues. V was pared by 6 bases and J by 0 bases, with 8 bases between. CDR1 is SGHAT and CDR2 is FQNNGV in the germline V gene. The CDR3 nucleotides are TGTGCCAGCAGTCATACAGCGAACACCGGGGAGCTGTTTTTT. Translation gives CASSHTANTGELFF.

V and J are TRBV11-3 and TRBJ2-4, with D possibly being TRBD1 (6 bases). V lost 3 bases and J lost 8, with 8 bases in between. Germline V CDR1 and CDR2: SGHNT, YENEEA. The CDR3 sequence is 12 residues long. CDR3 coding DNA: TGTGCCAGCAGCTTCAGGGGAGACATTCAGTACTTC. Translated, it gives CASSFRGDIQYF.

The chain combines TRBV7-7 with TRBJ2-2, with 10 bases matching TRBD2. The CDR3 runs to 16 residues. The V segment lost 0 bases and the J segment 4 bases; nucleotides outside the gene matches: 2. Germline lookup yields CDR1 SSHAT and CDR2 FNYEAQ (reference sequence). For the CDR3, the DNA is TGTGCCAGCAGCTTAGCCAGCGGGAGGGTCACCGGGGAGCTGTTTTTT. This sequence encodes CASSLASGRVTGELFF.

The gene calls are TRBV18 and TRBJ1-5; D is unclear. Germline CDR1 KGHSH, CDR2 LQKENI. This CDR3 is built from 16 residues. Trimming removed 2 bases at V and 2 bases at J, with 13 bases between. CDR3 in DNA: TGTGCCAGCTCACCAATTGGGTTAGGAGGCAATCAGCCCCAGCATTTT. Translation: CASSPIGLGGNQPQHF. Variable domain in full (rest from reference TRBV18 and TRBJ1-5): NAGVMQNPRHLVRRRGQEARLRCSPMKGHSHVYWYRQLPEEGLKFMVYLQKENIIDESGMPKERFSAEFPKEGPSILRIQQVVRGDSAAYFCASSPIGLGGNQPQHFGDGTRLSIL.

The CDR3 spells CASSQDRVRDTIYF. CDR3 DNA sequence: TGCGCCAGCAGCCAAGACAGGGTTAGAGACACCATATATTTT. The rearrangement joins TRBV4-3 to TRBJ1-3; D is perhaps TRBD1 (5 bases). The CDR3 runs to 14 residues. Trimming stripped 0 bases from V and 8 bases from J, with 11 bases between. Germline-derived CDR1 and CDR2 are LGHNA and YSLEER.

V and J are TRBV7-2 and TRBJ2-5, with TRBD1 matching 10 bases. J lost 2 bases, V lost 7 bases, and 4 bases had no gene match. The CDR3 loop spans 14 amino acids. CDR1 and CDR2 (germline): SGHTA, FQGNSA. CDR3 sequence (DNA): TGTGCCAGCACCCAGGGACAGGGGCAAGAGACCCAGTACTTC. This sequence encodes CASTQGQGQETQYF.

Of note for this clone: At one end the junction does not follow the germline gene, possibly because of a read error. The chain employs TRBV2 and TRBJ2-7; TRBD2 aligns across 7 bases. CDR3 length equals 13 residues. Per germline, CDR1 SNHLY and CDR2 FYNNEI. The CDR3 region is CASSKESASGVQF. CDR3 bases: TGTGCCAGCAGCAAAGAAAGTGCTAGCGGCGTTCAGTTC.

This clone has only one observation. V usage is TRBV5-6 and J usage is TRBJ1-5, with unresolved D. The CDR3 has 12 residues. Per germline, CDR1 SGHDT and CDR2 YYEEEE. Trimming shortened V by 0 bases and J by 4 bases, and 2 bases separated the two germline ends. In DNA, the CDR3 is TGTGCCAGCAGCTTGGCAAATCAGCCCCAGCATTTT. It is translated as CASSLANQPQHF.

The J gene is TRBJ2-1, the V gene TRBV18; 9 nucleotides line up with TRBD1. The ends lost 5 bases at V and 2 bases at J; junction bases unmatched: 7. There are 16 residues in the CDR3. Germline CDR1 KGHSH, CDR2 LQKENI. CDR3 residues: CASSSPGQGTYNEQFF. The CDR3 coding sequence is TGTGCCAGCTCATCCCCGGGACAGGGAACCTACAATGAGCAGTTCTTC.

V usage is TRBV6-2 or TRBV6-3 and J usage is TRBJ1-2, with TRBD1 matching over 7 bases. The length of the CDR3 is 16 residues. Looked up from germline, CDR1 is MNHEY and CDR2 is SVGEGT. The junction had 12 bases not matched to a gene; V was cut back by 5 bases and J by 3 bases. CDR3 amino acids: CASSTPTGYLDYGYTF. Here the CDR3 DNA reads TGTGCCAGCAGTACCCCGACAGGGTATTTGGACTATGGCTACACCTTC.

The chain carries TRBV9 and TRBJ1-2; 7 bases map to TRBD1. V shed 3 bases, J shed 8 bases, and the junction held 22 bases outside the gene matches. Looked up from germline, CDR1 is SGDLS and CDR2 is YYNGEE. CDR3 size: 18 residues. The CDR3 region has the DNA TGTGCCAGCAGCGGTTCTAAGGACAGGATCCTTTCTGCATGGGGCTACACCTTC. Its protein product is CASSGSKDRILSAWGYTF.

This rearrangement joins TRBV10-3 to TRBJ1-4; maybe TRBD1 (5 bases). This CDR3 contains 13 residues. Per germline, CDR1 ENHRY and CDR2 SYGVKD. Trimming took 7 bases from V and 8 from J, leaving 14 bases between them. In DNA form, the CDR3 reads TGTGCCATCATGCAACAGGAGGGCGAAAAACTGTTTTTT. This codes for CAIMQQEGEKLFF.

The chain combines TRBV11-2 with TRBJ1-4, with 11 bases matching TRBD1. The V segment lost 5 bases and the J segment 2 bases; nucleotides outside the gene matches: 4. CDR1 SGHAT and CDR2 FQNNGV come from the germline V gene. The CDR3 sequence is 16 residues long. CDR3 protein: CASSPGTGGTNEKLFF. CDR3 sequence (DNA): TGTGCCAGCAGCCCCGGGACAGGGGGTACTAATGAAAAACTGTTTTTT. Using reference TRBV11-2 and TRBJ1-4 for the parts outside the CDR3, the full variable domain is EAGVAQSPRYKIIEKRQSVAFWCNPISGHATLYWYQQILGQGPKLLIQFQNNGVVDDSQLPKDRFSAERLKGVDSTLKIQPAKLEDSAVYLCASSPGTGGTNEKLFFGSGTQLSVL.

The rearrangement links TRBV18 to TRBJ2-5, with TRBD2 matching over 13 bases. Trimming cost V 6 bases and J 3 bases; bases outside gene matches: 10. There are 17 residues in the CDR3. Germline V gives CDR1 KGHSH, CDR2 LQKENI. The CDR3: CASSLGLAGVVKETQYF. For the CDR3, the DNA is TGTGCCAGCTCCCTCGGACTAGCGGGAGTAGTAAAAGAGACCCAGTACTTC.

This clone was observed a single time. The rearrangement uses TRBV19 and TRBJ2-3, with D unclear. With 6 bases removed from V and 9 bases from J, the gap between germline ends came to 19 bases. Germline CDR1 reads LNHDA; CDR2 reads SQIVND (reference sequence). The CDR3 totals 14 residues. This CDR3 is CASSPSDATGTQYF. DNA for the CDR3: TGTGCCAGTAGCCCAAGCGACGCCACGGGCACGCAGTATTTT. The full variable domain, with the rest looked up from reference TRBV19 and TRBJ2-3, is DGGITQSPKYLFRKEGQNVTLSCEQNLNHDAMYWYRQDPGQGLRLIYYSQIVNDFQKGDIAEGYSVSREKKESFPLTVTSAQKNPTAFYLCASSPSDATGTQYFGPGTRLTVL.

This clone has more than one count but fewer than ten. V and J are TRBV28 and TRBJ2-1; D possibly corresponds to TRBD1 (6 bases). V was pared by 4 bases and J by 4 bases, with 14 bases between. Germline CDR1 reads MDHEN; CDR2 reads SYDVKM. This CDR3 has 15 amino acids. CDR3 sequence: CASSSNRVRYNEQFF. For the CDR3, the DNA is TGTGCCAGCAGTTCTAACAGGGTTAGGTACAATGAGCAGTTCTTC.

The chain combines TRBV18 with TRBJ2-7, with D possibly TRBD2 on 5 matching bases. The germline V gene has CDR1 KGHSH and CDR2 LQKENI. Trimming took off 6 bases at V and 1 base at J, with 16 bases between the two ends. The CDR3 sequence is 15 residues long. CDR3: CASSLARGPSYEQYF. The CDR3 DNA reads TGTGCCAGCTCCCTGGCTCGCGGGCCTTCCTACGAGCAGTACTTC.